These T cell receptor beta chains were read from a single sample in a study of CD8 T cells in ankylosing spondylitis. MiXCR, run by TCRdb on the 5' RACE reads, gives a single entry per CDR3 protein. This table has 130,000 or so distinct CDR3 sequences, about an eighth appearing once. The sequencing sample was made of blood, either unsorted or a sorted T cell fraction (not recorded which). All receptors come from a female donor with ankylosing spondylitis or in good health (not recorded which). Both conserved end residues are part of each CDR3. D genes are given only for firm matches. Only some rows state a clone size, as once, few, many or a class for expanded clones.

d_gene	j_gene	v_gene	abundance	CDR3nt	CDR3aa
TRBD1	TRBJ1-2	TRBV27	.	TGTGCCAGCAGTACTGACAGGGGCTATGGCTACACCTTC	CASSTDRGYGYTF
.	TRBJ2-7	TRBV28	many	TGTGCCAGCAGTCACACGTTGACCTTTTACGAGCAGTACTTC	CASSHTLTFYEQYF
.	TRBJ2-2	TRBV15	many	TGTGCCACCAGCAGAGATCGACAGACTACGGAGCTGTTTTTT	CATSRDRQTTELFF
TRBD1	TRBJ2-5	TRBV2	few	TGTGCCAGCAGGCCCAGGACAGGGGAAGAGACCCAGTACTTC	CASRPRTGEETQYF
TRBD1	TRBJ1-4	TRBV12-3/TRBV12-4	many	TGTGCCAGCAGTTTGGGGGCAGGGGGCGAAAAACTGTTTTTT	CASSLGAGGEKLFF
.	TRBJ2-7	TRBV6-1	.	TGTGCCAGCAGTGAAGGCCAGGCTAGTTACTACGAGCAGTACTTC	CASSEGQASYYEQYF
.	TRBJ1-4	TRBV10-3	.	TGTGCCATCAGTGACGAGGGGGGTGAAAAACTGTTTTTT	CAISDEGGEKLFF
.	TRBJ2-1	TRBV3-1	many	TGTGCCAGCAGCCAGCGGCCTCTCAATGAGCAGTTCTTC	CASSQRPLNEQFF
.	TRBJ2-3	TRBV7-2	.	TGTGCCAACAGCTTAGACGGGAGACCAGATACGCAGTATTTT	CANSLDGRPDTQYF
.	TRBJ1-2	TRBV19	few	TGTGCCAGTACCCCACGGGATAACTATGGCTACACCTTC	CASTPRDNYGYTF
.	TRBJ2-2	TRBV5-6	few	TGTGCCAGCAGCTTGGAACGGTCCGACACCGGGGAGCTGTTTTTT	CASSLERSDTGELFF
.	TRBJ2-1	TRBV7-6	.	TGTGCCAGCAGCCCCTTCCTCAATGAGCAGTTCTTC	CASSPFLNEQFF
.	TRBJ2-7	TRBV10-1	many	TGCGCCAGCAGTGAGTCGTCGGCACCCTACTACGAGCAGTACTTC	CASSESSAPYYEQYF
.	TRBJ1-2	TRBV5-1	many	TGCGCCAGCAGCTTGGAGGGGAACGATGGCTACACCTTC	CASSLEGNDGYTF
TRBD2	TRBJ2-5	TRBV28	many	TGTGCCAGCAGCCGCCGACTAGCGGATGAGACCCAGTACTTC	CASSRRLADETQYF
TRBD2	TRBJ2-1	TRBV4-1	many	TGCGCCAGCAGCCAATGGCTAGCGGGGGACAATGAGCAGTTCTTC	CASSQWLAGDNEQFF
TRBD2	TRBJ2-1	TRBV20-1	.	TGCAGTGTCGAACCGGTAGCGGGGGGGTTGAGGGGTAATGAGCAGTTCTTC	CSVEPVAGGLRGNEQFF
TRBD1	TRBJ2-7	TRBV4-2	many	TGTGCCAGCAGCCAAGGCGAGGGGACAGAAGTTAAGGAGCAGTACTTC	CASSQGEGTEVKEQYF
.	TRBJ2-7	TRBV20-1	many	TGCAGTGCTGGGGGGAGACACTACGAGCAGTACTTC	CSAGGRHYEQYF
.	TRBJ1-1	TRBV18	.	TGTACCAGTTCCGACAGCCCTCGGGTAGAAGCTTTCTTT	CTSSDSPRVEAFF
.	TRBJ2-7	TRBV10-2	many	TGCGCCAGCAGTGAGTCACGTATGGGGGGCGAGACCTACGAGCAGTACTTC	CASSESRMGGETYEQYF
.	TRBJ2-1	TRBV20-1	many	TGCAGTGCTAGAGGTCGGTTCAACAATGAGCAGTTCTTC	CSARGRFNNEQFF
.	TRBJ1-5	TRBV7-9	many	TGTGCCAGCAGCTTAGCGGAAGGGGGGCAGCCCCAGCATTTT	CASSLAEGGQPQHF
.	TRBJ1-2	TRBV3-1	many	TGTGCCAGCAGCCATGCTAACAGAATTAACTATGGCTACACCTTC	CASSHANRINYGYTF
TRBD1	TRBJ2-7	TRBV28	.	TGTGCCAGCAGCACGGGACAGGGCTCCGAGCAGTACTTC	CASSTGQGSEQYF
.	TRBJ1-5	TRBV7-9	many	TGTGCCAGCAGCCAGCAGGGTGGGCAGCCCCAGCATTTT	CASSQQGGQPQHF
.	TRBJ2-5	TRBV5-1	many	TGCGCCAGCAGCAAGACACCAAAAGAGACCCAGTACTTC	CASSKTPKETQYF
TRBD1	TRBJ1-3	TRBV12-3/TRBV12-4	many	TGTGCCAGCAGTTTAGGGACAGGACGCTCTGGAAACACCATATATTTT	CASSLGTGRSGNTIYF
.	TRBJ2-2	TRBV29-1	few	TGCAGCGCTCTTGGACCGGGGAACACCGGGGAGCTGTTTTTT	CSALGPGNTGELFF
TRBD2	TRBJ2-7	TRBV12-3/TRBV12-4	few	TGTGCCAGCAGTTTGGGGCTAGCGGCCTACGAGCAGTACTTC	CASSLGLAAYEQYF